This TCR beta chain appears in the sequencing data of a study of T cell responses to AZD1222 COVID-19 vaccine. Study findings and constraints: With two AZD1222 doses given, Spike-specific TCR breadth and depth both rose. Repertoires were obtained only post-peak T cell response. Clonal diversity was possibly underestimated, and the donors were mostly white British, with more females. Regions left unmutated in variants are reportedly the target of nearly half of spike-specific TCRs.

The CDR3 totals 15 residues. The germline gives CDR1 KGHDR, CDR2 SFDVKD. V lost 7 bases and J lost 3; bases outside the gene matches: 7. This clone was seen once. The antigen remains undetermined. The data were produced by immunoSEQ multiplex PCR, yet TCRdb's version contains in-frame clones alone and is incomplete. Of 90,000 or so clones listed, more than 70% were seen once; the top ten hold approximately 5.3%. The sequences come from peripheral blood, collected 28 days after the second AZD1222 dose. The TCR was taken from an adult who received the AZD1222 COVID-19 vaccine. The V call is TRBV24-1, the J call TRBJ2-1, with TRBD1 matching over 8 bases. The CDR3 region is CATSGQGSHYNEQFF. CDR3 in DNA: TGTGCCACCAGCGGACAGGGTTCCCACTACAATGAGCAGTTCTTC.